The rows below give T cell receptor beta chains drawn from one sample of a study of cytomegalovirus exposure and HLA in healthy donors. Sequencing used immunoSEQ multiplex PCR; TCRdb keeps in-frame clones, though not all of them. The sample lists 140,000 to 150,000 clones, 76% occurring once. The source material was PBMCs. The origin of the receptors is a middle-aged woman in good health and CMV-seronegative. CDR3s include the opening cysteine and the closing phenylalanine or tryptophan. D genes are given only for firm matches. Expanded clones get a size class; other rows say once, few or many, or leave the size out.

CDR3 length: 13; D gene: NA; clone size: NA; V gene: TRBV6-6; J gene: TRBJ1-4; CDR3 protein: CASSYGSGEKLFF; CDR3 DNA: TGTGCCAGCAGTTACGGGTCGGGAGAAAAACTGTTTTTT
CDR3 length: 15; D gene: NA; clone size: NA; V gene: TRBV5-6; J gene: TRBJ2-1; CDR3 protein: CASSMDSGPYNEQFF; CDR3 DNA: TGTGCCAGCAGCATGGATAGCGGCCCCTACAATGAGCAGTTCTTC
CDR3 length: 15; D gene: NA; clone size: NA; V gene: TRBV5-4; J gene: TRBJ2-7; CDR3 protein: CASSSSQQVYYEQYF; CDR3 DNA: TGTGCCAGCAGCTCCAGCCAACAGGTCTACTACGAGCAGTACTTC
CDR3 length: 15; D gene: TRBD1; clone size: NA; V gene: TRBV29-1; J gene: TRBJ1-2; CDR3 protein: CSVRGQGARGYGYTF; CDR3 DNA: TGCAGCGTTAGGGGACAGGGGGCGCGGGGCTATGGCTACACCTTC
CDR3 length: 12; D gene: NA; clone size: NA; V gene: TRBV5-1; J gene: TRBJ1-1; CDR3 protein: CASSLGMSEAFF; CDR3 DNA: TGCGCCAGCAGCTTGGGTATGTCTGAAGCTTTCTTT
CDR3 length: 15; D gene: TRBD1; clone size: NA; V gene: TRBV5-4; J gene: TRBJ1-2; CDR3 protein: CASSLGGTGGRGYTF; CDR3 DNA: TGTGCCAGCAGCCTGGGGGGGACAGGGGGCAGGGGCTACACCTTC
CDR3 length: 13; D gene: TRBD2; clone size: NA; V gene: TRBV5-1; J gene: TRBJ2-2; CDR3 protein: CASSWGLAGELFF; CDR3 DNA: TGCGCCAGCAGCTGGGGACTAGCCGGGGAGCTGTTTTTT
CDR3 length: 14; D gene: NA; clone size: few; V gene: TRBV28; J gene: TRBJ2-1; CDR3 protein: CATNPQTVINEQFF; CDR3 DNA: TGTGCCACCAACCCGCAGACTGTTATCAATGAGCAGTTCTTC
CDR3 length: 14; D gene: NA; clone size: NA; V gene: TRBV5-1; J gene: TRBJ1-4; CDR3 protein: CASRSSGTNEKLFF; CDR3 DNA: TGCGCCAGCAGGTCGAGTGGAACTAATGAAAAACTGTTTTTT
CDR3 length: 12; D gene: TRBD1; clone size: NA; V gene: TRBV2; J gene: TRBJ2-7; CDR3 protein: CASRQGMDEQYF; CDR3 DNA: TGTGCCAGCAGACAGGGGATGGACGAGCAGTACTTC
CDR3 length: 18; D gene: TRBD2; clone size: NA; V gene: TRBV27; J gene: TRBJ2-3; CDR3 protein: CASSLGTSGRAGTDTQYF; CDR3 DNA: TGTGCCAGCAGTTTAGGCACTAGCGGGAGGGCCGGGACAGATACGCAGTATTTT
CDR3 length: 13; D gene: NA; clone size: NA; V gene: TRBV6-5; J gene: TRBJ2-7; CDR3 protein: CASSGGFSYEQYF; CDR3 DNA: TGTGCCAGCAGTGGCGGATTCTCCTACGAGCAGTACTTC
CDR3 length: 14; D gene: NA; clone size: once; V gene: TRBV4-1; J gene: TRBJ1-2; CDR3 protein: CASSHSSAEYGYTF; CDR3 DNA: TGCGCCAGCAGCCATTCCTCTGCGGAGTATGGCTACACCTTC
CDR3 length: 14; D gene: NA; clone size: few; V gene: TRBV2; J gene: TRBJ1-4; CDR3 protein: CASRRGSQGEKLFF; CDR3 DNA: TGTGCCAGCAGGAGGGGCTCCCAGGGGGAAAAACTGTTTTTT
CDR3 length: 15; D gene: NA; clone size: NA; V gene: TRBV5-1; J gene: TRBJ1-5; CDR3 protein: CASSLEGYSNQPQHF; CDR3 DNA: TGCGCCAGCAGCTTGGAGGGGTATAGCAATCAGCCCCAGCATTTT
CDR3 length: 17; D gene: TRBD1; clone size: NA; V gene: TRBV27; J gene: TRBJ1-1; CDR3 protein: CASSFLARGELNTEAFF; CDR3 DNA: TGTGCCAGCAGTTTTCTCGCCAGGGGGGAACTGAACACTGAAGCTTTCTTT
CDR3 length: 14; D gene: TRBD1; clone size: NA; V gene: TRBV7-2; J gene: TRBJ1-5; CDR3 protein: CASSPRQGVPPQHF; CDR3 DNA: TGTGCCAGCAGCCCAAGACAGGGGGTACCGCCCCAGCATTTT
CDR3 length: 18; D gene: TRBD1; clone size: NA; V gene: TRBV27; J gene: TRBJ1-2; CDR3 protein: CASRFTNRGLIFNYGYTF; CDR3 DNA: TGTGCCAGCAGGTTCACAAACAGGGGCCTGATCTTTAACTATGGCTACACCTTC
CDR3 length: 15; D gene: TRBD2; clone size: NA; V gene: TRBV19; J gene: TRBJ2-5; CDR3 protein: CASRKWEGLDETQYF; CDR3 DNA: TGTGCCAGTAGAAAGTGGGAGGGCCTAGATGAGACCCAGTACTTC
CDR3 length: 14; D gene: TRBD1; clone size: NA; V gene: TRBV10-1; J gene: TRBJ1-6; CDR3 protein: CASSIQGEGAPLHF; CDR3 DNA: TGCGCCAGCAGTATACAGGGGGAAGGAGCACCCCTCCACTTT
CDR3 length: 15; D gene: NA; clone size: NA; V gene: TRBV6-1; J gene: TRBJ2-7; CDR3 protein: CASSQTFSGSYEQYF; CDR3 DNA: TGTGCCAGCAGTCAGACATTTTCTGGATCCTACGAGCAGTACTTC
CDR3 length: 16; D gene: NA; clone size: NA; V gene: TRBV11-2; J gene: TRBJ2-7; CDR3 protein: CASSLDPQQAGYEQYF; CDR3 DNA: TGTGCCAGCAGCTTAGATCCCCAGCAGGCAGGCTACGAGCAGTACTTC
CDR3 length: 15; D gene: NA; clone size: NA; V gene: TRBV5-1; J gene: TRBJ1-1; CDR3 protein: CASSIQGSGNTEAFF; CDR3 DNA: TGCGCCAGCAGCATACAGGGATCGGGGAACACTGAAGCTTTCTTT
CDR3 length: 13; D gene: NA; clone size: NA; V gene: TRBV19; J gene: TRBJ1-5; CDR3 protein: CASGGHPNQPQHF; CDR3 DNA: TGTGCCAGCGGGGGGCATCCCAATCAGCCCCAGCATTTT
CDR3 length: 14; D gene: NA; clone size: once; V gene: TRBV7-8; J gene: TRBJ2-3; CDR3 protein: CASRRGRGTDTQYF; CDR3 DNA: TGTGCCAGCAGACGGGGCAGGGGTACAGATACGCAGTATTTT
CDR3 length: 16; D gene: TRBD2; clone size: NA; V gene: TRBV5-1; J gene: TRBJ2-1; CDR3 protein: CASSSFGTSDYNEQFF; CDR3 DNA: TGCGCCAGCAGCAGCTTCGGGACTAGCGACTACAATGAGCAGTTCTTC
CDR3 length: 15; D gene: NA; clone size: NA; V gene: TRBV6-5; J gene: TRBJ1-6; CDR3 protein: CASSSLGSYNSPLHF; CDR3 DNA: TGTGCCAGCAGTTCCCTCGGCTCCTATAATTCACCCCTCCACTTT
CDR3 length: 16; D gene: TRBD2; clone size: NA; V gene: TRBV11-3; J gene: TRBJ2-5; CDR3 protein: CASSVRTGGLSETQYF; CDR3 DNA: TGTGCCAGCAGCGTCAGAACGGGGGGTTTGTCAGAGACCCAGTACTTC
CDR3 length: 15; D gene: TRBD2; clone size: NA; V gene: TRBV5-4; J gene: TRBJ2-3; CDR3 protein: CASSTGTSGGYTQYF; CDR3 DNA: TGTGCCAGCAGCACTGGGACTAGCGGGGGTTATACGCAGTATTTT
CDR3 length: 16; D gene: NA; clone size: few; V gene: TRBV5-6; J gene: TRBJ2-7; CDR3 protein: CASSFVPSHSAYEQYF; CDR3 DNA: TGTGCCAGCTCCTTTGTGCCATCCCATAGTGCCTACGAGCAGTACTTC
CDR3 length: 13; D gene: TRBD2; clone size: NA; V gene: TRBV5-4; J gene: TRBJ2-7; CDR3 protein: CASSFGGGNEQYF; CDR3 DNA: TGTGCCAGCAGCTTCGGCGGGGGTAACGAGCAGTACTTC
CDR3 length: 15; D gene: TRBD2; clone size: NA; V gene: TRBV6-4; J gene: TRBJ2-3; CDR3 protein: CASSRLAGDTDTQYF; CDR3 DNA: TGTGCCAGCTCCCGACTAGCGGGGGATACTGATACGCAGTATTTT
CDR3 length: 15; D gene: TRBD1; clone size: NA; V gene: TRBV2; J gene: TRBJ2-7; CDR3 protein: CASTNGGTGGYEQYF; CDR3 DNA: TGTGCCAGCACCAACGGGGGGACAGGGGGCTACGAGCAGTACTTC
CDR3 length: 14; D gene: TRBD1; clone size: NA; V gene: TRBV6-4; J gene: TRBJ2-2; CDR3 protein: CASSGGAGTGELFF; CDR3 DNA: TGTGCCAGCTCAGGGGGCGCGGGCACCGGGGAGCTGTTTTTT
CDR3 length: 15; D gene: NA; clone size: NA; V gene: TRBV19; J gene: TRBJ1-6; CDR3 protein: CASSTYEAGLPPLHF; CDR3 DNA: TGTGCCAGTAGCACATATGAGGCGGGGTTACCACCCCTCCACTTT
CDR3 length: 12; D gene: NA; clone size: NA; V gene: TRBV10-3; J gene: TRBJ2-5; CDR3 protein: CAISANHNYQYF; CDR3 DNA: TGTGCCATCAGTGCTAACCACAACTACCAGTACTTC
CDR3 length: 15; D gene: TRBD1; clone size: NA; V gene: TRBV7-9; J gene: TRBJ2-3; CDR3 protein: CASTRSGTGGNTQYF; CDR3 DNA: TGTGCCAGCACCCGAAGCGGGACAGGGGGTAATACGCAGTATTTT
CDR3 length: 17; D gene: TRBD1; clone size: NA; V gene: TRBV10-3; J gene: TRBJ1-5; CDR3 protein: CAIRFEDRSYSNQPQHF; CDR3 DNA: TGTGCCATCAGATTCGAGGACAGGTCATATAGCAATCAGCCCCAGCATTTT
CDR3 length: 12; D gene: NA; clone size: NA; V gene: TRBV2; J gene: TRBJ2-5; CDR3 protein: CASSVREETQYF; CDR3 DNA: TGTGCCAGCAGTGTCAGGGAAGAGACCCAGTACTTC
CDR3 length: 16; D gene: NA; clone size: few; V gene: TRBV27; J gene: TRBJ1-5; CDR3 protein: CASSQVRGWGNQPQHF; CDR3 DNA: TGTGCCAGCAGCCAGGTCAGAGGGTGGGGCAATCAGCCCCAGCATTTT
CDR3 length: 13; D gene: NA; clone size: NA; V gene: TRBV7-9; J gene: TRBJ1-2; CDR3 protein: CASSPRGSDGYTF; CDR3 DNA: TGTGCCAGCAGCCCTCGAGGGAGCGATGGCTACACCTTC
CDR3 length: 13; D gene: NA; clone size: NA; V gene: TRBV11-2; J gene: TRBJ1-5; CDR3 protein: CASSPSNNQPQHF; CDR3 DNA: TGTGCCAGCAGCCCCAGTAACAATCAGCCCCAGCATTTT
CDR3 length: 14; D gene: NA; clone size: NA; V gene: TRBV5-6; J gene: TRBJ2-5; CDR3 protein: CASSSDGLGETQYF; CDR3 DNA: TGTGCCAGCAGCTCTGATGGGCTCGGAGAGACCCAGTACTTC
CDR3 length: 13; D gene: TRBD1; clone size: NA; V gene: TRBV19; J gene: TRBJ1-6; CDR3 protein: CATRDRAGSPLHF; CDR3 DNA: TGTGCCACCCGGGACAGGGCCGGTTCACCCCTCCACTTT
CDR3 length: 14; D gene: NA; clone size: NA; V gene: TRBV2; J gene: TRBJ1-3; CDR3 protein: CASSGGESGNTIYF; CDR3 DNA: TGTGCCAGCAGCGGCGGGGAGTCTGGAAACACCATATATTTT
CDR3 length: 17; D gene: TRBD1; clone size: NA; V gene: TRBV30; J gene: TRBJ1-5; CDR3 protein: CAWSVRRTGRSNQPQHF; CDR3 DNA: TGTGCCTGGAGTGTAAGGAGGACAGGGAGAAGCAATCAGCCCCAGCATTTT
CDR3 length: 14; D gene: TRBD1; clone size: NA; V gene: TRBV11-2; J gene: TRBJ2-3; CDR3 protein: CASSDRGRVDTQYF; CDR3 DNA: TGTGCCAGCAGTGACAGGGGGCGGGTAGATACGCAGTATTTT
CDR3 length: 15; D gene: TRBD1; clone size: NA; V gene: TRBV19; J gene: TRBJ2-7; CDR3 protein: CASSPRQGNSPEQYF; CDR3 DNA: TGTGCCAGTAGTCCGCGACAGGGGAACTCGCCCGAGCAGTACTTC
CDR3 length: 15; D gene: TRBD1; clone size: NA; V gene: TRBV19; J gene: TRBJ1-2; CDR3 protein: CASRIGGGQSYGYTF; CDR3 DNA: TGTGCCAGTAGGATTGGAGGGGGCCAATCCTATGGCTACACCTTC
CDR3 length: 15; D gene: TRBD2; clone size: NA; V gene: TRBV7-2; J gene: TRBJ2-3; CDR3 protein: CASSYQLAGVDTQYF; CDR3 DNA: TGTGCCAGCAGCTACCAACTAGCGGGAGTGGATACGCAGTATTTT
CDR3 length: 16; D gene: NA; clone size: NA; V gene: TRBV9; J gene: TRBJ1-3; CDR3 protein: CASSPGSSGAGNTIYF; CDR3 DNA: TGTGCCAGCAGCCCCGGATCAAGCGGGGCCGGAAACACCATATATTTT
CDR3 length: 14; D gene: NA; clone size: NA; V gene: TRBV25-1; J gene: TRBJ2-2; CDR3 protein: CASSAAGKAGELFF; CDR3 DNA: TGTGCCAGCAGTGCGGCAGGGAAGGCCGGGGAGCTGTTTTTT
CDR3 length: 13; D gene: NA; clone size: NA; V gene: TRBV7-6; J gene: TRBJ2-7; CDR3 protein: CASSLKRGYEQYF; CDR3 DNA: TGTGCCAGCAGCTTAAAACGGGGATACGAGCAGTACTTC
CDR3 length: 17; D gene: NA; clone size: NA; V gene: TRBV18; J gene: TRBJ1-2; CDR3 protein: CASSPDVSPGVEGGYTF; CDR3 DNA: TGTGCCAGCTCGCCCGACGTCTCCCCCGGGGTCGAGGGTGGCTACACCTTC
CDR3 length: 14; D gene: NA; clone size: NA; V gene: TRBV29-1; J gene: TRBJ2-6; CDR3 protein: CSAREYSGANVLTF; CDR3 DNA: TGCAGCGCCCGGGAGTACTCTGGGGCCAACGTCCTGACTTTC
CDR3 length: 14; D gene: NA; clone size: NA; V gene: TRBV9; J gene: TRBJ2-5; CDR3 protein: CASSGRRGQETQYF; CDR3 DNA: TGTGCCAGCAGCGGGCGGCGGGGGCAGGAGACCCAGTACTTC
CDR3 length: 13; D gene: NA; clone size: NA; V gene: TRBV4-1; J gene: TRBJ2-5; CDR3 protein: CASSPQGRETQYF; CDR3 DNA: TGCGCCAGCAGCCCGCAGGGGCGGGAGACCCAGTACTTC
CDR3 length: 15; D gene: TRBD1; clone size: NA; V gene: TRBV7-9; J gene: TRBJ2-7; CDR3 protein: CASSLDRQGARGHHF; CDR3 DNA: TGTGCCAGCAGCTTGGATCGGCAGGGGGCGCGAGGCCACCACTTC
CDR3 length: 16; D gene: TRBD2; clone size: NA; V gene: TRBV7-9; J gene: TRBJ2-1; CDR3 protein: CSSSFSGGSSYNEQFF; CDR3 DNA: TGTTCCAGCAGCTTCAGCGGGGGCAGCTCCTACAATGAGCAGTTCTTC